The T cell receptor beta chain under discussion was sequenced for a study of T cells in Graves' hyperthyroidism and ophthalmopathy. TCR beta CDR3 sequences were amplified from RNA transcripts. An initial round of RT-PCR targeting the TCR CDR3 relied on the HTBI primer set. MiXCR, run by TCRdb on the multiplex PCR reads, gives a single entry per CDR3 protein. The sample lists roughly 700,000 distinct CDR3 sequences, around 40% occurring once. Germline-derived CDR1 and CDR2 are SGHRS and YFSETQ. The trim removed 4 bases at V and 8 bases at J, leaving 9 bases unmatched. The CDR3 runs to 16 residues. This chain joins TRBV5-1 and TRBJ1-6, with 10 bases that match TRBD1. The TCR comes from a woman aged 40 to 50 with Graves' hyperthyroidism. Sequencing was performed on blood. The CDR3 here is CASSQRPGTGDSPLHF. The CDR3 bases are TGCGCCAGCAGCCAGAGACCCGGGACAGGGGATTCACCCCTCCACTTT.